These 32 T cell receptor beta chains share one sample of origin, sequenced in a study of naive and memory T cell subsets. Two oligonucleotides, mixed equimolar, formed the beta constant-region primer covering TRBC1 and TRBC2. The ligated cDNA underwent four PCR rounds using SP2 and nested alpha and beta constant-region primers. MiXCR was run by TCRdb on the UMI-ligation and nested PCR reads, yielding one entry per CDR3 protein. The sample gives over 30,000 distinct CDR3 sequences, about a fifth of which show up once; about 3% is in the top ten. The sequenced sample consisted of effector memory CD4+ T cells from blood. Noted subset: effector memory, CD45RA- CD27-. The receptor source for this set is a human donor in good health.

The rearrangement uses TRBV20-1 and TRBJ2-7, with D perhaps TRBD2 (6 bases). Germline V gene data show CDR1 as DFQATT and CDR2 as SNEGSKA (reference sequence). Trimming took 3 bases from V and 6 from J, leaving 18 bases between them. The CDR3 is 14 residues long. CDR3 sequence (DNA): TGCAGTGCTAGTAACCGGGGAGGAACGGGCGAGCAGTACTTC. It yields the protein CSASNRGGTGEQYF.

This clonotype is categorized as medium-sized (0.01 to 0.1%). The V and J genes are TRBV7-3 and TRBJ1-1; D ambiguous. From germline, CDR1 is SGHTA and CDR2 FQGTGA. Trimming cost V 0 bases and J 5 bases, with 7 bases left between them. CDR3 size: 13 residues. The CDR3 bases are TGTGCCAGCAGCTTAACTCCCCGAACTGAAGCTTTCTTT. Translating gives CASSLTPRTEAFF. Based on the CDR3 plus reference TRBV7-3 and TRBJ1-1, the full variable domain is GAGVSQTPSNKVTEKGKYVELRCDPISGHTALYWYRQSLGQGPEFLIYFQGTGAADDSGLPNDRFFAVRPEGSVSTLKIQRTERGDSAVYLCASSLTPRTEAFFGQGTRLTVV.

The table lists this clonotype with many counts. The chain employs TRBV29-1 and TRBJ2-1; D call uncertain. The germline gives CDR1 SQVTM, CDR2 ANQGSEA. Deletions cut 3 bases from V and 9 bases from J, with 15 bases between. This CDR3 has 13 amino acids. The CDR3 spells CSVEATSGGEQFF. The CDR3 nucleotides are TGCAGCGTTGAGGCCACGTCGGGTGGTGAGCAGTTCTTC.

This clonotype was recorded at least ten times. This sequence joins TRBV7-2 and TRBJ2-1; 14 bases are a match to TRBD2. The CDR3 has 16 amino acids. The germline gives CDR1 SGHTA, CDR2 FQGNSA. After removal of 5 bases from V and 8 bases from J, the junction contained 8 bases not matched to a gene. This chain's CDR3 is CASSRGTSGSRYEQFF. The CDR3 coding sequence is TGTGCCAGCAGCCGGGGGACTAGCGGGAGTAGGTATGAGCAGTTCTTC.

This clonotype was seen more than once but under ten times. V and J are TRBV3-1 and TRBJ2-7; 8 bases are shared with TRBD2. The ends lost 4 bases at V and 6 bases at J; junction bases unmatched: 5. The CDR3 spans 13 residues. Germline CDR1 reads LGHDT; CDR2 reads YNNKEL (reference sequence). The CDR3 nucleotides read TGTGCCAGCAGCCCCAGGACTAGCCGCGAGCAGTACTTC. Translating it yields CASSPRTSREQYF.

The genes are TRBV5-6 and TRBJ1-1; D might be TRBD1 (5 bases). V lost 2 bases and J 5 bases, leaving 16 bases between the germline ends. This CDR3 spans 15 amino acids. Germline loops: CDR1 SGHDT, CDR2 YYEEEE. CDR3 residues: CASSFESFRGTEAFF. The CDR3 DNA is TGTGCCAGCAGCTTCGAGTCCTTCCGGGGGACTGAAGCTTTCTTT. Variable domain in full (rest from reference TRBV5-6 and TRBJ1-1): DAGVTQSPTHLIKTRGQQVTLRCSPKSGHDTVSWYQQALGQGPQFIFQYYEEEERQRGNFPDRFSGHQFPNYSSELNVNALLLGDSALYLCASSFESFRGTEAFFGQGTRLTVV.

DNA of the CDR3: TGCAGTGCTAGACGGACAGGGGGGAACTATGGCTACACCTTC. Its protein product is CSARRTGGNYGYTF. The rearrangement uses TRBV20-1 and TRBJ1-2; 10 bases agree with TRBD1. Germline V gives CDR1 DFQATT, CDR2 SNEGSKA (reference sequence). The V gene end was trimmed by 2 bases and the J gene end by 2 bases; junction bases not matched to a gene: 2. This CDR3 is built from 14 residues.

The CDR3 region has the DNA TGTGCCAGCAGTTTGAGGGGCGGGACTAGTCCATCCCCGGGGCAGTACTTC. Protein product: CASSLRGGTSPSPGQYF. This chain links TRBV28 with TRBJ2-7; 8 bases are a match to TRBD2. This CDR3 comprises 17 residues. In germline, CDR1 is MDHEN, CDR2 SYDVKM. V dropped 3 bases and J dropped 9; count of bases not matched to a gene: 19.

There are a few counts of this clonotype. J is TRBJ2-1 and V is TRBV20-1; the D is unclear. Trimming removed 3 bases at V and 8 bases at J, with 11 bases between. CDR3 length equals 12 residues. In germline, CDR1 is DFQATT, CDR2 SNEGSKA (reference sequence). CDR3 nucleotide sequence: TGCAGTGCTAGGCCCCTAGTGGATGAGCAGTTCTTC. The encoded protein is CSARPLVDEQFF.

In its sample, this clonotype was seen many times. This chain links TRBV29-1 with TRBJ1-4; 7 nucleotides line up with TRBD1. This CDR3 is built from 12 residues. Germline V gene data show CDR1 as SQVTM and CDR2 as ANQGSEA. V lost 4 bases and J lost 8; bases outside the gene matches: 4. DNA of the CDR3: TGCAGCGTTGGACAGGGACGAGAAAAACTGTTTTTT. It yields the protein CSVGQGREKLFF.

CDR3 bases: TGTGCCAGCAGTTCCTTGATCCTTGACAGAAATAGCAATCAGCCCCAGCATTTT. This encodes CASSSLILDRNSNQPQHF. This chain joins TRBV12-3 or TRBV12-4 and TRBJ1-5; the D gene is possibly TRBD1 (5 bases). This CDR3 region has 18 residues. The germline V and J ends were trimmed by 4 bases and 0 bases, with 19 bases remaining between them.

J is TRBJ2-1 and V is TRBV6-1; 7 bases align to TRBD2. Germline V gives CDR1 MNHNS, CDR2 SASEGT. The CDR3 spans 16 residues. V lost 1 base to trimming and J lost 3 bases; unmatched junction nucleotides: 6. The CDR3 bases are TGTGCCAGCAGTGAAGGAGAGCGGGAATACTACAATGAGCAGTTCTTC. Protein: CASSEGEREYYNEQFF.

This clonotype turned up a few times. The gene calls are TRBV28 and TRBJ2-1; a weak D match, TRBD2 (5 bases). The CDR3 extends over 16 amino acids. Germline V gives CDR1 MDHEN, CDR2 SYDVKM. The V and J ends lost 2 bases and 5 bases respectively, with 16 bases between them. CDR3 sequence reads: CASSLVELVLHNEQFF. DNA of the CDR3: TGTGCCAGCAGTTTAGTGGAACTAGTCTTACACAATGAGCAGTTCTTC.

This clonotype was seen ten or more times. The chain is built from TRBV3-1 and TRBJ2-7; 11 bases map to TRBD2. Germline V CDR1 and CDR2: LGHDT, YNNKEL (reference sequence). This CDR3 is 15 amino acids long. V lost 0 bases, J lost 11 bases, and 9 bases stayed unmatched. CDR3 in DNA: TGTGCCAGCAGCCAAGATATAGCGGGAGGGCGTGTGAAGTACTTC. As protein: CASSQDIAGGRVKYF.

This clonotype turned up a few times. V and J are TRBV7-2 and TRBJ2-4; possibly TRBD2 for D (6 bases). The CDR3 extends over 13 amino acids. Germline CDR1 SGHTA, CDR2 FQGNSA. V lost 7 bases and J 14 bases, leaving 21 bases between the germline ends. The CDR3 reads CASTRLQGGLEYF. The CDR3 DNA follows: TGTGCCAGCACCAGGTTGCAGGGAGGCCTTGAGTACTTC.

In its sample, this clonotype was seen a few times. Written as DNA, the CDR3 is TGCGCCAGCAGCTTAACCATACATGAGCAGTTCTTC. As protein: CASSLTIHEQFF. The chain carries TRBV5-1 and TRBJ2-1, with D hard to call. This CDR3 is 12 amino acids long. V was cut by 2 bases and J by 8 bases, with 8 bases left in between. Germline V gives CDR1 SGHRS, CDR2 YFSETQ.

The chain carries TRBV20-1 and TRBJ2-7, with D unclear. Germline values: CDR1 DFQATT, CDR2 SNEGSKA (reference sequence). There are 13 residues in the CDR3. With 4 bases removed from V and 0 bases from J, the gap between germline ends came to 10 bases. CDR3 DNA: TGCAGTGCTATTGGGGAAAGCTCCTACGAGCAGTACTTC. Protein product: CSAIGESSYEQYF.

DNA of the CDR3: TGCAGTGCTAGAGACACGGGGCTCTCCTACAATGAGCAGTTCTTC. This codes for CSARDTGLSYNEQFF. V gene TRBV20-1 combines with J gene TRBJ2-1; D tentatively reads TRBD1 or TRBD2 (5 bases each). Per the germline V gene, CDR1 is DFQATT and CDR2 is SNEGSKA (reference sequence). Trimming took 0 bases from V and 0 from J, leaving 9 bases between them. The CDR3 is 15 residues long.

The J gene is TRBJ2-1, the V gene TRBV6-1; no clear D gene. The V gene lost 4 bases and the J gene lost 0 bases, with 10 bases spanning the gap. Germline V gives CDR1 MNHNS, CDR2 SASEGT. The CDR3 sequence is 15 residues long. CDR3 sequence (DNA): TGTGCCAGCAGTGTTGGACGGAGCTCCTACAATGAGCAGTTCTTC. Translating gives CASSVGRSSYNEQFF.

This clonotype was recorded at least ten times. The CDR3 protein is CASSTQSHTEAFF. DNA for the CDR3: TGTGCCAGCAGCACGCAAAGTCACACTGAAGCTTTCTTT. The V call is TRBV7-3, the J call TRBJ1-1; D gene unclear. CDR3 length: 13 amino acids. V was clipped by 5 bases and J by 3 bases, with 10 bases between them. In germline, CDR1 is SGHTA, CDR2 FQGTGA.

The chain is built from TRBV6-2 or TRBV6-3 and TRBJ1-2, with D maybe TRBD1 (5 bases). Trimming left V 5 bases short and J 8 bases short, with 15 bases between. This CDR3 has 13 amino acids. Germline assignment: CDR1 MNHEY and CDR2 SVGEGT. CDR3 nucleotides: TGTGCCAGCAGTAGGGGCCGCCCGGCAGGCTACACCTTC. The encoded protein is CASSRGRPAGYTF.

By sample share, this clonotype is medium-sized. Germline and junction disagree at one end, which may indicate a read error. The genes are TRBV29-1 and TRBJ2-1, with TRBD2 as a possible D gene (5 bases). The germline V gene has CDR1 SQVTM and CDR2 ANQGSEA. CDR3 length equals 14 residues. CDR3 nucleotide sequence: TGCAGCGTGGAAGCGGATCTGGTCAACAATGAGCAGTTCTTC. This gives the protein CSVEADLVNNEQFF.

The chain has TRBV19 and TRBJ2-1; a weak D match, TRBD2 (6 bases). The germline CDR1 and CDR2 sequences are LNHDA and SQIVND (reference sequence). V lost 1 base and J 2 bases, leaving 9 bases between the germline ends. The CDR3 has 15 amino acids. In nucleotides, the CDR3 is TGTGCCAGTAGTATAGCGGGAGATCCCTACAATGAGCAGTTCTTC. Its translation: CASSIAGDPYNEQFF.

The rearrangement links TRBV7-3 to TRBJ2-7, with TRBD1 matching 10 bases. The V segment lost 4 bases and the J segment 6 bases; nucleotides outside the gene matches: 3. Germline CDR1 and CDR2: SGHTA and FQGTGA. This CDR3 spans 13 amino acids. The CDR3: CASSWDRGREQYF. The DNA of the CDR3 is TGTGCCAGCAGCTGGGACAGGGGACGCGAGCAGTACTTC. The whole variable domain, remainder taken from reference TRBV7-3 and TRBJ2-7, is GAGVSQTPSNKVTEKGKYVELRCDPISGHTALYWYRQSLGQGPEFLIYFQGTGAADDSGLPNDRFFAVRPEGSVSTLKIQRTERGDSAVYLCASSWDRGREQYFGPGTRLTVT.

The chain uses TRBV20-1 and TRBJ2-1; no firm D call. Germline lookup yields CDR1 DFQATT and CDR2 SNEGSKA (reference sequence). V lost 2 bases to trimming and J lost 0 bases, with 11 bases between them. This CDR3 spans 15 amino acids. CDR3 nucleotides: TGCAGTGCTAGAAAGCCGGGCAGCTCCTACAATGAGCAGTTCTTC. Amino acids: CSARKPGSSYNEQFF.

Worth noting for this clonotype: At one end, the junction sequence differs from germline, possibly due to a read error. The chain joins TRBV28 to TRBJ2-3; D not resolved. From germline, CDR1 is MDHEN and CDR2 SYDVKM. The CDR3 contains 14 residues. CDR3 in amino acids: CASRLSKSTDTQYF. DNA for the CDR3: TGTGCCAGCAGGTTATCTAAGTCCACAGATACGCAGTATTTT.

This clonotype was counted between two and nine times. The V gene is TRBV10-1, the J gene TRBJ2-5, with TRBD2 matching 9 bases. The junction had 17 bases not matched to a gene; V was cut back by 3 bases and J by 9 bases. The germline V gene has CDR1 WNHNN and CDR2 SYGVQD (reference sequence). The length of the CDR3 is 17 residues. CDR3 region: CASSDLQAGGPPWAQYF. The CDR3 DNA reads as TGCGCCAGCAGTGATTTGCAAGCGGGAGGACCCCCTTGGGCCCAGTACTTC.

This sequence joins TRBV6-4 and TRBJ2-1, with 8 nucleotides matching TRBD1. There are 15 residues in the CDR3. Trimming removed 0 bases from V and 10 bases from J; junction bases left unmatched: 8. Germline CDR1 MRHNA, CDR2 SNTAGT. The DNA of the CDR3 is TGTGCCAGCAGTGACTCCCAGACAGGGGCGGACGAGCAGTTCTTC. Its protein product is CASSDSQTGADEQFF.

The chain uses TRBV28 and TRBJ2-2; 7 bases align to TRBD1. The CDR3 sequence is 14 residues long. Per germline, CDR1 MDHEN and CDR2 SYDVKM. V lost 10 bases to trimming and J lost 0 bases; unmatched junction nucleotides: 5. The CDR3 sequence is CATNRGSNTGELFF. CDR3 DNA: TGTGCCACCAACAGGGGTTCGAACACCGGGGAGCTGTTTTTT.

This clonotype occurred once. The chain recombines TRBV7-3 with TRBJ2-3; perhaps TRBD2 as D (5 bases). Germline loops: CDR1 SGHTA, CDR2 FQGTGA. The CDR3 runs to 14 residues. Trimming removed 5 bases at V and 4 bases at J, with 13 bases between. The CDR3 is CASSREATSDTQYF. The CDR3 region has the DNA TGTGCCAGCAGCCGGGAAGCGACGTCAGATACGCAGTATTTT.

This chain connects TRBV20-1 to TRBJ2-3; TRBD2 is a possible D gene (6 bases). With 6 bases removed from V and 7 bases from J, the gap between germline ends came to 20 bases. The CDR3 is 14 residues long. Germline V CDR1 and CDR2: DFQATT, SNEGSKA (reference sequence). The CDR3 nucleotides are TGCAGTGCCCCTACGGGGGTTGGAGGACATACGCAGTATTTT. Its translation: CSAPTGVGGHTQYF.

This chain connects TRBV5-1 to TRBJ1-4; TRBD1 is a possible D gene (6 bases). The germline V gene has CDR1 SGHRS and CDR2 YFSETQ. The V gene lost 0 bases and the J gene lost 5 bases, with 14 bases spanning the gap. The CDR3 length is 16 residues. As DNA, the CDR3 is TGCGCCAGCAGCTTGGATGGACAGCGGTCAAATGAAAAACTGTTTTTT. It is translated as CASSLDGQRSNEKLFF.